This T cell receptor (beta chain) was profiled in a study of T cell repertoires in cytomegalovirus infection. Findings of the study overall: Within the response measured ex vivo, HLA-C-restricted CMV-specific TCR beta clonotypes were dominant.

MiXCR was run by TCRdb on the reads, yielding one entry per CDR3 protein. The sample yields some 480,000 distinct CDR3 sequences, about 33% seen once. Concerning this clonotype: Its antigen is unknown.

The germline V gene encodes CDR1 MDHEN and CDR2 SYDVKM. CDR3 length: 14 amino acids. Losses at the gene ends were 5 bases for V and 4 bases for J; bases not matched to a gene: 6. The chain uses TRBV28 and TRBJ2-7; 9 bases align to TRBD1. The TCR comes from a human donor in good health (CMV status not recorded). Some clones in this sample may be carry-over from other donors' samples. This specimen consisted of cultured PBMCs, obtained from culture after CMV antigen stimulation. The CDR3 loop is CASSPGTGKYEQYF. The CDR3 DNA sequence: TGTGCCAGCAGTCCCGGGACAGGGAAATACGAGCAGTACTTC.